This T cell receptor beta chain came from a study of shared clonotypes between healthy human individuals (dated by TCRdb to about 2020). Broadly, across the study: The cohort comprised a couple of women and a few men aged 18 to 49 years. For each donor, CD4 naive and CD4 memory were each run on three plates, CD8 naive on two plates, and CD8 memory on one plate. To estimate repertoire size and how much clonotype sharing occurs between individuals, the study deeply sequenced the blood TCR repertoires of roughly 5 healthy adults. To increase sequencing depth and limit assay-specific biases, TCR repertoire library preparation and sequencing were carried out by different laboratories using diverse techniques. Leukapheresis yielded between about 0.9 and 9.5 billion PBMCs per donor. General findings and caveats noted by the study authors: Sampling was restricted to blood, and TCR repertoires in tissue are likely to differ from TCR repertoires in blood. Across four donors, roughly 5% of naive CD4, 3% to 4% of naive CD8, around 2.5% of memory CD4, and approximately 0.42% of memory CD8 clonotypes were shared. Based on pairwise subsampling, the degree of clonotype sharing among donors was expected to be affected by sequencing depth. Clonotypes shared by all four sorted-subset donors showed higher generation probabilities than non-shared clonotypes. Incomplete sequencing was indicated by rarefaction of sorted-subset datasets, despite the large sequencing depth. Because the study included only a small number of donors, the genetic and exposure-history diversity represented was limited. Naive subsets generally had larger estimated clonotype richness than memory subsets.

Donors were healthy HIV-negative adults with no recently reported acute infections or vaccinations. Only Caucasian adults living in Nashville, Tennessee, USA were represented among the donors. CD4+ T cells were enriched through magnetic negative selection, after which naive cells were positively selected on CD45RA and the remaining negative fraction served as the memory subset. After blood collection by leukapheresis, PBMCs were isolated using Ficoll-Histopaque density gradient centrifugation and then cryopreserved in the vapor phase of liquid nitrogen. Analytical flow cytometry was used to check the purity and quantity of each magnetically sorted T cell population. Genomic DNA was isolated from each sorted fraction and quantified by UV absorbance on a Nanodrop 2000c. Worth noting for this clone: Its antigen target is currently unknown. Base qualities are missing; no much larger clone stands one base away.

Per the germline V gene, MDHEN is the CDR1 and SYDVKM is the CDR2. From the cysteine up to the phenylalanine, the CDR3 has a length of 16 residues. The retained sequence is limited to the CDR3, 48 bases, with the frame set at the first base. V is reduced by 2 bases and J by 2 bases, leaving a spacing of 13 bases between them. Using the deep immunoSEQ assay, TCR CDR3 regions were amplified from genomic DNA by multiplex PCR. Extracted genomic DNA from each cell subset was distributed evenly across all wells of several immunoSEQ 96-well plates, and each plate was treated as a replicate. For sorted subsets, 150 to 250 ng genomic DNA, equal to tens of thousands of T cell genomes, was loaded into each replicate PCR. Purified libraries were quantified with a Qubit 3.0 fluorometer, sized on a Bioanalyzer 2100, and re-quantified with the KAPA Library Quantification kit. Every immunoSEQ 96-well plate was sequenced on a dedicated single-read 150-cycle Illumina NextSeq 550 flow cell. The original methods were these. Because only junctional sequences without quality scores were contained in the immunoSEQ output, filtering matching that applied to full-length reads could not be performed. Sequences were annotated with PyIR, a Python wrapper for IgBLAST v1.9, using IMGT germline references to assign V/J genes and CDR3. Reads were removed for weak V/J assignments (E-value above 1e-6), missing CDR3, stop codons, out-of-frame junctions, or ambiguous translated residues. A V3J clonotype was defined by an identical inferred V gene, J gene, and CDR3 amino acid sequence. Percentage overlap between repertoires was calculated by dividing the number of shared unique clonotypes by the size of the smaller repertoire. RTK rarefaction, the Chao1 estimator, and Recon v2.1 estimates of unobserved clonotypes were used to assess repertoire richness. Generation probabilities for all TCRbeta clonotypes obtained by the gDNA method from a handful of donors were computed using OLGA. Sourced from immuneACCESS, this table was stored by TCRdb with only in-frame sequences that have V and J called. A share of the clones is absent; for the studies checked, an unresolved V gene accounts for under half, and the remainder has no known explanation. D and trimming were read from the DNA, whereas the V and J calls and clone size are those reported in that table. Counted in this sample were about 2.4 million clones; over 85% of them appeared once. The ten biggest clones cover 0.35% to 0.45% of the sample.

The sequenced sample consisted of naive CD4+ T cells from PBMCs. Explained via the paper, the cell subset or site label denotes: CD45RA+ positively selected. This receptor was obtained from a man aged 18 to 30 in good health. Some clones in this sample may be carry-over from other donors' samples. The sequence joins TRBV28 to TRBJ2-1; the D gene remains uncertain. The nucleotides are TGTGCCAGCAGTTTAGCAGCCCGGAAGACCTACAATGAGCAGTTCTTC. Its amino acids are CASSLAARKTYNEQFF. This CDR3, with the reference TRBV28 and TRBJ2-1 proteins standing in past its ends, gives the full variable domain DVKVTQSSRYLVKRTGEKVFLECVQDMDHENMFWYRQDPGLGLRLIYFSYDVKMKEKGDIPEGYSVSREKKERFSLILESASTNQTSMYLCASSLAARKTYNEQFFGPGTRLTVL.